Listed below are T cell receptor beta chains from one sample, sequenced in a study of human T cells and chemical hapten exposure. TCRdb called the RACE reads again in MiXCR, with one record for every CDR3 protein. The sample records around 110,000 distinct CDR3 sequences, around 12% being singletons. The sample consisted of whole blood, taken in connection with sensitization to the hapten diphenylcyclopropenone (DPC). The origin of the receptors is a woman between 45 and 65 years old with alopecia areata. Some clones in this sample may be carry-over from other donors' samples. The CDR3 runs from the conserved cysteine through the conserved F or W. The D gene is left open where the match is weak. Not all rows give a size; the values are once, few, many and, for expanded clones, a class.

J gene: TRBJ1-4
V gene: TRBV6-5
clone size: few
D gene: NA
CDR3 protein: CASSSGSRREKLFF
CDR3 DNA: TGTGCCAGCAGCTCAGGGTCCCGACGCGAAAAACTGTTTTTT

J gene: TRBJ2-1
V gene: TRBV11-2
clone size: few
D gene: NA
CDR3 protein: CASSLAGNRYNEQFF
CDR3 DNA: TGTGCCAGCAGCCTCGCGGGAAACAGGTACAATGAGCAGTTCTTC

J gene: TRBJ1-5
V gene: TRBV7-6
clone size: many
D gene: NA
CDR3 protein: CASSLAPGSNQPQHF
CDR3 DNA: TGTGCCAGCAGCTTAGCTCCCGGTAGCAATCAGCCCCAGCATTTT

J gene: TRBJ1-2
V gene: TRBV12-3/TRBV12-4
clone size: NA
D gene: NA
CDR3 protein: CASSRQVEGYTF
CDR3 DNA: TGTGCCAGCAGTCGACAGGTGGAGGGCTACACCTTC

J gene: TRBJ1-2
V gene: TRBV7-7
clone size: many
D gene: TRBD1
CDR3 protein: CASSLDYRGPDSNYGYTF
CDR3 DNA: TGTGCCAGCAGCTTAGATTACAGGGGGCCGGATTCTAACTATGGCTACACCTTC

J gene: TRBJ2-2
V gene: TRBV7-2
clone size: NA
D gene: NA
CDR3 protein: CASSLDFNTGELFF
CDR3 DNA: TGTGCCAGCAGCTTAGATTTCAACACCGGGGAGCTGTTTTTT

J gene: TRBJ2-5
V gene: TRBV18
clone size: NA
D gene: TRBD1
CDR3 protein: CASSPGGPGTGQETQYF
CDR3 DNA: TGTGCCAGCTCACCGGGGGGCCCCGGGACAGGACAAGAGACCCAGTACTTC

J gene: TRBJ2-3
V gene: TRBV2
clone size: few
D gene: NA
CDR3 protein: CASSPLTSTDTQYF
CDR3 DNA: TGTGCCAGCAGCCCTTTAACTAGCACAGATACGCAGTATTTT

J gene: TRBJ2-7
V gene: TRBV6-5
clone size: NA
D gene: NA
CDR3 protein: CASSYSGAGMVYEQYF
CDR3 DNA: TGTGCCAGCAGTTACTCTGGGGCGGGAATGGTCTACGAGCAGTACTTC

J gene: TRBJ2-7
V gene: TRBV20-1
clone size: few
D gene: NA
CDR3 protein: CSARGGPYEQYF
CDR3 DNA: TGCAGTGCTAGAGGGGGGCCCTACGAGCAGTACTTC

J gene: TRBJ1-1
V gene: TRBV6-6
clone size: many
D gene: NA
CDR3 protein: CASIRGTNTEAFF
CDR3 DNA: TGTGCCAGCATAAGGGGCACTAACACTGAAGCTTTCTTT

J gene: TRBJ2-3
V gene: TRBV28
clone size: NA
D gene: NA
CDR3 protein: CASSFGFADTQYF
CDR3 DNA: TGTGCCAGCAGTTTTGGATTCGCAGATACGCAGTATTTT

J gene: TRBJ1-4
V gene: TRBV2
clone size: NA
D gene: TRBD1
CDR3 protein: CASISGQGATNEKLFF
CDR3 DNA: TGTGCCAGCATCTCCGGACAGGGGGCAACTAATGAAAAACTGTTTTTT

J gene: TRBJ2-6
V gene: TRBV12-3/TRBV12-4
clone size: many
D gene: NA
CDR3 protein: CASRERGSGANVLTF
CDR3 DNA: TGTGCCAGCAGAGAACGAGGCTCTGGGGCCAACGTCCTGACTTTC

J gene: TRBJ2-1
V gene: TRBV7-9
clone size: few
D gene: NA
CDR3 protein: CASSELGTDSYNEQFF
CDR3 DNA: TGTGCCAGCAGTGAACTAGGGACGGACTCCTACAATGAGCAGTTCTTC

J gene: TRBJ1-1
V gene: TRBV5-1
clone size: few
D gene: NA
CDR3 protein: CASSLGVGLNTEAFF
CDR3 DNA: TGCGCCAGCAGCTTGGGGGTAGGGTTGAACACTGAAGCTTTCTTT

J gene: TRBJ1-1
V gene: TRBV12-3/TRBV12-4
clone size: NA
D gene: NA
CDR3 protein: CASSLSPRSNTEAFF
CDR3 DNA: TGTGCCAGCAGTTTAAGCCCCAGATCGAACACTGAAGCTTTCTTT

J gene: TRBJ1-5
V gene: TRBV2
clone size: many
D gene: TRBD1
CDR3 protein: CASSRQGTSNQPQHF
CDR3 DNA: TGTGCCAGCAGCCGACAGGGAACTAGCAATCAGCCCCAGCATTTT

J gene: TRBJ1-1
V gene: TRBV5-1
clone size: NA
D gene: NA
CDR3 protein: CASSLAGEKGKAFF
CDR3 DNA: TGCGCCAGCAGCTTGGCGGGGGAGAAAGGGAAGGCTTTCTTT

J gene: TRBJ2-1
V gene: TRBV3-1
clone size: many
D gene: TRBD2
CDR3 protein: CASSPTRTRYNEQFF
CDR3 DNA: TGTGCCAGCAGCCCCACCCGGACTAGGTACAATGAGCAGTTCTTC

J gene: TRBJ1-2
V gene: TRBV28
clone size: few
D gene: NA
CDR3 protein: CASSWGLAQLSGYTF
CDR3 DNA: TGTGCCAGCAGTTGGGGACTCGCGCAACTGAGTGGCTACACCTTC

J gene: TRBJ2-7
V gene: TRBV12-3/TRBV12-4
clone size: NA
D gene: NA
CDR3 protein: CASSFAQSYEQYF
CDR3 DNA: TGTGCCAGCAGTTTCGCTCAGTCCTACGAGCAGTACTTC

J gene: TRBJ2-7
V gene: TRBV6-1
clone size: NA
D gene: TRBD1
CDR3 protein: CASSGTGGLNEQYF
CDR3 DNA: TGTGCCAGCAGTGGGACAGGGGGCCTCAACGAGCAGTACTTC

J gene: TRBJ2-4
V gene: TRBV27
clone size: few
D gene: NA
CDR3 protein: CASKQGGTKNIQYF
CDR3 DNA: TGTGCCAGCAAACAGGGCGGAACCAAAAACATTCAGTACTTC

J gene: TRBJ1-1
V gene: TRBV2
clone size: few
D gene: NA
CDR3 protein: CASRGQAVMNTEAFF
CDR3 DNA: TGTGCCAGCAGGGGTCAGGCAGTGATGAACACTGAAGCTTTCTTT

J gene: TRBJ1-1
V gene: TRBV7-2
clone size: few
D gene: TRBD1
CDR3 protein: CASSYRDRDTEAFF
CDR3 DNA: TGTGCCAGCAGCTACCGGGACAGAGACACTGAAGCTTTCTTT

J gene: TRBJ1-3
V gene: TRBV12-3/TRBV12-4
clone size: many
D gene: TRBD1
CDR3 protein: CASRAGTGVGNTIYF
CDR3 DNA: TGTGCCAGCAGGGCCGGGACAGGGGTAGGAAACACCATATATTTT

J gene: TRBJ1-3
V gene: TRBV15
clone size: few
D gene: NA
CDR3 protein: CATSRDWGNTIYF
CDR3 DNA: TGTGCCACCAGCAGAGACTGGGGAAACACCATATATTTT

J gene: TRBJ2-5
V gene: TRBV5-1
clone size: NA
D gene: NA
CDR3 protein: CASSLAQGQETQYF
CDR3 DNA: TGCGCCAGCAGCTTGGCCCAGGGCCAGGAGACCCAGTACTTC

J gene: TRBJ1-4
V gene: TRBV11-2
clone size: few
D gene: NA
CDR3 protein: CASSLVGRTNEKLFF
CDR3 DNA: TGTGCCAGCAGCTTAGTTGGGCGGACTAATGAAAAACTGTTTTTT

J gene: TRBJ1-5
V gene: TRBV21-1
clone size: many
D gene: NA
CDR3 protein: CASSSSLGRRNQPQHF
CDR3 DNA: TGTGCCAGCAGCTCCTCCCTGGGACGGCGCAATCAGCCCCAGCATTTT

J gene: TRBJ2-3
V gene: TRBV5-1
clone size: many
D gene: TRBD2
CDR3 protein: CASSSTSGWGTDTQYF
CDR3 DNA: TGCGCCAGCAGCTCGACTAGCGGGTGGGGGACAGATACGCAGTATTTT

J gene: TRBJ2-2
V gene: TRBV7-2
clone size: NA
D gene: NA
CDR3 protein: CASGKTENTGELFF
CDR3 DNA: TGTGCCAGCGGAAAAACAGAGAACACCGGGGAGCTGTTTTTT

J gene: TRBJ2-7
V gene: TRBV11-3
clone size: few
D gene: NA
CDR3 protein: CASSQGPYYEQYF
CDR3 DNA: TGTGCCAGCAGCCAAGGCCCGTACTACGAGCAGTACTTC

J gene: TRBJ1-3
V gene: TRBV28
clone size: NA
D gene: NA
CDR3 protein: CASRRGNTIYF
CDR3 DNA: TGTGCCAGCAGAAGGGGAAACACCATATATTTT

J gene: TRBJ1-1
V gene: TRBV2
clone size: few
D gene: NA
CDR3 protein: CASRAQGNTEAFF
CDR3 DNA: TGTGCCAGCAGGGCTCAGGGGAACACTGAAGCTTTCTTT

J gene: TRBJ2-2
V gene: TRBV6-6
clone size: NA
D gene: TRBD2
CDR3 protein: CASSLALAGAGELFF
CDR3 DNA: TGTGCCAGCAGCCTAGCCCTAGCGGGGGCCGGGGAGCTGTTTTTT

J gene: TRBJ1-2
V gene: TRBV2
clone size: few
D gene: NA
CDR3 protein: CASSVRAKGGYGYTF
CDR3 DNA: TGTGCCAGCAGTGTTCGTGCGAAAGGGGGCTATGGCTACACCTTC

J gene: TRBJ2-5
V gene: TRBV6-5
clone size: few
D gene: TRBD2
CDR3 protein: CASSYSRLAGGPTLSETQYF
CDR3 DNA: TGTGCCAGCAGTTACTCGAGGCTAGCGGGGGGCCCTACCCTATCGGAGACCCAGTACTTC

J gene: TRBJ1-3
V gene: TRBV18
clone size: few
D gene: NA
CDR3 protein: CASSPSASRSGNTIYF
CDR3 DNA: TGTGCCAGCTCACCTTCCGCGTCCCGCTCTGGAAACACCATATATTTT

J gene: TRBJ2-7
V gene: TRBV4-3
clone size: many
D gene: NA
CDR3 protein: CASSQDREGYRYF
CDR3 DNA: TGCGCCAGCAGCCAAGATAGAGAGGGGTACCGGTACTTC

J gene: TRBJ2-3
V gene: TRBV5-4
clone size: NA
D gene: TRBD2
CDR3 protein: CASSLAAGVTDTQYF
CDR3 DNA: TGTGCCAGCAGCTTGGCAGCGGGGGTCACAGATACGCAGTATTTT

J gene: TRBJ2-7
V gene: TRBV4-3
clone size: NA
D gene: NA
CDR3 protein: CASSQGSGDEQYF
CDR3 DNA: TGCGCCAGCAGCCAAGGCTCGGGGGACGAGCAGTACTTC

J gene: TRBJ2-7
V gene: TRBV28
clone size: few
D gene: TRBD2
CDR3 protein: CASSSPASGAVDEQYF
CDR3 DNA: TGTGCCAGCAGTTCTCCCGCTAGCGGGGCTGTTGACGAGCAGTACTTC

J gene: TRBJ1-5
V gene: TRBV20-1
clone size: NA
D gene: NA
CDR3 protein: CSAHRGNQPQHF
CDR3 DNA: TGCAGTGCCCACCGGGGCAATCAGCCCCAGCATTTT

J gene: TRBJ2-5
V gene: TRBV29-1
clone size: NA
D gene: TRBD1
CDR3 protein: CSATGGIGETQYF
CDR3 DNA: TGCAGCGCCACAGGGGGCATAGGAGAGACCCAGTACTTC

J gene: TRBJ1-5
V gene: TRBV5-5
clone size: NA
D gene: TRBD1
CDR3 protein: CASSDKPGTGKDQPQHF
CDR3 DNA: TGTGCCAGCAGCGATAAACCAGGGACAGGCAAAGATCAGCCCCAGCATTTT

J gene: TRBJ2-2
V gene: TRBV18
clone size: NA
D gene: TRBD1
CDR3 protein: CASSPGQANTGELFF
CDR3 DNA: TGTGCCAGCTCACCGGGACAGGCGAACACCGGGGAGCTGTTTTTT

J gene: TRBJ2-5
V gene: TRBV28
clone size: NA
D gene: TRBD1
CDR3 protein: CAGRRGQGAGTQYF
CDR3 DNA: TGTGCCGGACGCCGGGGACAGGGGGCAGGGACCCAGTACTTC

J gene: TRBJ2-7
V gene: TRBV29-1
clone size: NA
D gene: TRBD1
CDR3 protein: CSVERQGDNEQYF
CDR3 DNA: TGCAGCGTTGAGCGGCAGGGGGACAACGAGCAGTACTTC

J gene: TRBJ2-3
V gene: TRBV20-1
clone size: many
D gene: TRBD2
CDR3 protein: CSAREKGLANLDTQYF
CDR3 DNA: TGCAGTGCTAGGGAAAAGGGACTAGCGAACTTGGATACGCAGTATTTT

J gene: TRBJ2-7
V gene: TRBV28
clone size: few
D gene: TRBD1
CDR3 protein: CASSLAPGQGAF
CDR3 DNA: TGTGCCAGCAGTCTAGCTCCGGGACAGGGGGCGTTC

J gene: TRBJ1-5
V gene: TRBV18
clone size: few
D gene: TRBD1
CDR3 protein: CASSPRGTGVNQPQHF
CDR3 DNA: TGTGCCAGCTCACCGAGAGGGACAGGGGTAAATCAGCCCCAGCATTTT